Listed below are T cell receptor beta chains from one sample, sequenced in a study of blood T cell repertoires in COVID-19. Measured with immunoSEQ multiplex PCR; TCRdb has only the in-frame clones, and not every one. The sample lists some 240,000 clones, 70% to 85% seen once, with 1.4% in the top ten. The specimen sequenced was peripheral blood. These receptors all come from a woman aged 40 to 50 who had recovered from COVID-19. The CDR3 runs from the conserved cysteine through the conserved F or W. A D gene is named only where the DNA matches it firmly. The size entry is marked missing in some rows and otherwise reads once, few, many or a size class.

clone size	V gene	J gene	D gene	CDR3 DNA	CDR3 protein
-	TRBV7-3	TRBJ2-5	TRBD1	TGTGCCAGCAGCCCCCAGACAGGGGATCCGGGAGAGACCCAGTACTTC	CASSPQTGDPGETQYF
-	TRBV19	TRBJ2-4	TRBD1	TGTGCCAGTAGCGTGGGACAGGACAAAAACATTCAGTACTTC	CASSVGQDKNIQYF
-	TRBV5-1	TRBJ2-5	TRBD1	TGCGCCAGCAGCTTGGGTGGACAGGGTGGCCAAGAGACCCAGTACTTC	CASSLGGQGGQETQYF
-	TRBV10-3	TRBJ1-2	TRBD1	TGTGCCATCAGTGAGCAGGGGGTCCCGGGCTACACCTTC	CAISEQGVPGYTF
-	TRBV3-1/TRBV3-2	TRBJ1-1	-	TGTGCCAGCAGCCAGCCAGGGATGAACACTGAAGCTTTCTTT	CASSQPGMNTEAFF
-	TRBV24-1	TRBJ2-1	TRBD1	TGTGCCACCAGTGATCCCGGACAGGGCACCTACAATGAGCAGTTCTTC	CATSDPGQGTYNEQFF
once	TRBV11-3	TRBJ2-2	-	TGTGCCAGCAGCTCCAACAGGGTGTCCGGGGAGCTGTTTTTT	CASSSNRVSGELFF
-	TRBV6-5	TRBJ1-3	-	TGTGCCAGCAGTTCCATGACAGTCTCTGGAAACACCATATATTTT	CASSSMTVSGNTIYF
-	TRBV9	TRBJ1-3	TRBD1	TGTGCCAGCAGCGTAGTGGGGACAGTCCTATACACCATATATTTT	CASSVVGTVLYTIYF
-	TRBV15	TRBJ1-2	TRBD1	TGTGCCACCAGCGCTAGGCTCGGACAGGGTTTTGATGGCTACACCTTC	CATSARLGQGFDGYTF
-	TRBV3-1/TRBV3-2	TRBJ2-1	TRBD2	TGTGCCAGCAGCCAAGGAACACTAGCGGGGGCTGAGCAGTTCTTC	CASSQGTLAGAEQFF
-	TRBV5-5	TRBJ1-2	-	TGTGCCAGCAGCTTGGGCGGGGCTAACTATGGCTACACCTTC	CASSLGGANYGYTF
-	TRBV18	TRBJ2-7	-	TGTGCCAGCTCACCGGGAGTCTCCTACGAGCAGTACTTC	CASSPGVSYEQYF
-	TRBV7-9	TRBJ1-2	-	TGTGCCAGCAGCTTAGAAACCCTATCACTCGGCTACACCTTC	CASSLETLSLGYTF
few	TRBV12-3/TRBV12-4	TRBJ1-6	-	TGTGCCAGCAGTTTAGCGAGCGGCTCACCCCTCCACTTT	CASSLASGSPLHF
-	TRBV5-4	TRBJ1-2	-	TGTGCCAGCAGCACCCGTGCACAGGAAAACTATGGCTACACCTTC	CASSTRAQENYGYTF
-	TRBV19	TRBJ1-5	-	TGTGCCAGTACGGGGGGGTTTAGCAATCAGCCCCAGCATTTT	CASTGGFSNQPQHF
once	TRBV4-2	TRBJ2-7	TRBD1	TGTGCCAGCAGCCAAGTGGGGGACAGGGCCGGGGAGCAGTACTTC	CASSQVGDRAGEQYF
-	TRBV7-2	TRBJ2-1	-	TGTGCCAGCAGCTTAGTTGTGGTCGGCTACAATGAGCAGTTCTTC	CASSLVVVGYNEQFF
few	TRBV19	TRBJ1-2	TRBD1	TGTGCCAGTAGTACGGGACGGACAGGGGGCTACACCTTC	CASSTGRTGGYTF
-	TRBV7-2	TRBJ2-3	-	TGTGCCAGCAGTTACCGACAGAGCACAGATACGCAGTATTTT	CASSYRQSTDTQYF
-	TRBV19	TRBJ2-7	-	TGTGCCAGTGGGGGGGCCAGGGGGCTTGGAGACGAGCAGTACTTC	CASGGARGLGDEQYF
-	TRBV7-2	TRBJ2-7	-	TGTGCCAGCAGCTTACTCGGACGAGGGTACGAGCAGTACTTC	CASSLLGRGYEQYF
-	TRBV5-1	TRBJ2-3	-	TGCGCCAGCAGCTTGGAGTTACGGGATACGCAGTATTTT	CASSLELRDTQYF
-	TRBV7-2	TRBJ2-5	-	TGTGCCAGCAGCCCTGGGCTCTCCACAGGGCCCCAAGAGACCCAGTACTTC	CASSPGLSTGPQETQYF
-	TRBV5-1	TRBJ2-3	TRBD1	TGCGCCAGCAGCCCTGGGGACAGGGGCACAGATACGCAGTATTTT	CASSPGDRGTDTQYF
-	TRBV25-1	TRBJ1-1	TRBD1	TGTGCCAGCAGTCCCTGGACAGGGGAGGTAGGCTTCAAAGCTTTCTTT	CASSPWTGEVGFKAFF
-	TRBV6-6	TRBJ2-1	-	TGTGCCAGCCTGGGCCGCGGGGAGCTTTACAATGAGCAGTTCTTC	CASLGRGELYNEQFF
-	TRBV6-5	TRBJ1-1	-	TGTGCCAGCAGCCCCGCCCCGGGGTGGGCTTTCTTT	CASSPAPGWAFF
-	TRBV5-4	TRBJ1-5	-	TGTGCCAGCAGCTTCGGGGTAGATAGCAATCAGCCCCAGCATTTT	CASSFGVDSNQPQHF
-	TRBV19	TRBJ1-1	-	TGTGCCAGTAGTATCAAGGGGGGGAGCACTGAAGCTTTCTTT	CASSIKGGSTEAFF
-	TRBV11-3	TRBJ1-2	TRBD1	TGTGCCAGCAGCCCAGAGGGACAGTTCTATGGCTACACCTTC	CASSPEGQFYGYTF